The rows below give T cell receptor beta chains drawn from one sample of a study of spatial heterogeneity in lung cancer. MiXCR, run by TCRdb on the 5' RACE reads, gives a single entry per CDR3 protein. This table holds over 15,000 distinct CDR3 sequences, 5.5% to 8% found once. This specimen consisted of lung tumor tissue, obtained at surgery. The receptors shown here come from a female donor with early-stage non-small cell lung cancer. The conserved cysteine and the conserved F or W are not part of the CDR3 here. The D gene is left open where the match is weak.

length	D	V	CDR3
14	TRBD2	TRBV7-9	ASSPRGGRTYNEQF
11	NA	TRBV4-3	ASSQDWGDEQF
11	NA	TRBV5-1	ASRVGYTDTQY
12	NA	TRBV6-2/TRBV6-3	ASSSRGPPPEQY
15	NA	TRBV21-1	ASSRCSGAHSVDEQF
13	TRBD1	TRBV6-2/TRBV6-3	ASRRDREDSYEQY
15	NA	TRBV15	ATSRVLANQWGETQY
12	NA	TRBV6-1	ASSLTGLHEKLF
11	NA	TRBV27	ASSSQGANVLT
13	TRBD1	TRBV7-2	ASSPGTEANYGYT
13	TRBD2	TRBV20-1	SASQASGGTDTQY
11	NA	TRBV4-2	ASSQVDIETQY
13	TRBD1	TRBV28	ASKRGQGAQETQY
11	NA	TRBV27	ASSFARDTEAF
13	TRBD1	TRBV20-1	SARATGRGLQPQH
12	NA	TRBV7-2	ASSPQPGLETQY
12	NA	TRBV7-2	ASSLGGRATEAF
10	NA	TRBV29-1	SALGQSYEQY